These 28 T cell receptor beta chains share one sample of origin, sequenced in a study of T-cell reconstitution after alpha-beta-depleted transplantation in children. Using unique molecular identifiers, the investigators prepared the TCRbeta library. Each CDR3 protein gets one entry after TCRdb re-called the PCR reads with MiXCR. The table has 350,000 to 450,000 distinct CDR3 sequences, about 14% seen once. The input for sequencing was PBMCs, taken from the stem cell graft. The receptors were sampled from a human donor who donated a stem cell graft to a child with Fanconi anemia.

This clonotype was seen a few times. The rearrangement joins TRBV29-1 to TRBJ2-2; D remains unclear. The germline CDR1 and CDR2 sequences are SQVTM and ANQGSEA. This CDR3 spans 12 amino acids. V was shortened by 7 bases and J by 3 bases, with 9 bases between the two germline ends. Here the CDR3 reads CSGRQYTGELFF. The CDR3 DNA follows: TGCAGCGGTCGACAATACACCGGGGAGCTGTTTTTT.

In this sample, this clonotype turned up many times. The genes are TRBV3-1 and TRBJ2-3, with TRBD2 matching over 7 bases. With V trimmed by 4 bases and J by 3 bases, 10 bases remained unmatched. Germline V gene sequence: CDR1 LGHDT, CDR2 YNNKEL (reference sequence). This CDR3 has 16 residues. The CDR3 DNA follows: TGTGCCAGCAGCCGATGGATGGGAGGGAGGACAGATACGCAGTATTTT. As protein: CASSRWMGGRTDTQYF.

In regard to this clonotype: A clone one base away is much larger, so this may be a read error. The chain couples TRBV14 to TRBJ2-5, with D perhaps matching TRBD2 (6 bases). Looked up from germline, CDR1 is SGHDN and CDR2 is FVKESK. There are 13 residues in the CDR3. CDR3 loop: CSSSRGLQETQYF. In DNA, the CDR3 is TGTTCCAGCAGCCGGGGACTTCAAGAGACCCAGTACTTC.

This clonotype was recorded only once. The rearrangement links TRBV9 to TRBJ1-3; D is perhaps TRBD1 (5 bases). The CDR3 is made up of 15 amino acids. Trimming took 0 bases from V and 5 from J, leaving 12 bases between them. CDR1 is SGDLS, CDR2 YYNGEE, per germline. The CDR3 nucleotides read TGTGCCAGCAGCGTAGAGGAGGGGAGAAGAAACACCATATATTTT. Protein product: CASSVEEGRRNTIYF.

The CDR3 sequence: CASSLFNLDTQYF. CDR3 nucleotide sequence: TGTGCCAGCAGCTTATTCAATTTAGATACGCAGTATTTT. This sequence joins TRBV11-2 and TRBJ2-3, with unresolved D. Trimming took off 2 bases at V and 5 bases at J, with 8 bases between the two ends. Germline-derived CDR1 and CDR2 are SGHAT and FQNNGV. The CDR3 covers 13 residues.

This clonotype was recorded at least ten times. The V gene is TRBV24-1, the J gene TRBJ2-1; 9 bases agree with TRBD2. The CDR3 runs to 15 residues. Germline values: CDR1 KGHDR, CDR2 SFDVKD. Losses at the gene ends were 5 bases for V and 8 bases for J; bases not matched to a gene: 9. The CDR3 DNA follows: TGTGCCACCAGTGGAGCGGGGGGCCAAGGAGATGAGCAGTTCTTC. This gives the protein CATSGAGGQGDEQFF.

J is TRBJ1-1 and V is TRBV6-1; no clear D gene. The ends were cut back, 1 base at V and 5 bases at J, with 8 bases in the middle. Looked up from germline, CDR1 is MNHNS and CDR2 is SASEGT. The CDR3 runs to 13 residues. The CDR3 DNA reads as TGTGCCAGCAGTGAAGTAGAGGAAACTGAAGCTTTCTTT. Its translation: CASSEVEETEAFF.

V and J are TRBV19 and TRBJ1-2, with a possible D match to TRBD1 (5 bases). The CDR3 consists of 14 residues. Germline-derived CDR1 and CDR2 are LNHDA and SQIVND (reference sequence). Trimming shortened V by 10 bases and J by 7 bases, and 22 bases separated the two germline ends. CDR3 in amino acids: CATHKRGTAFGYTF. Written as DNA, the CDR3 is TGTGCCACTCATAAGAGGGGCACCGCCTTTGGCTACACCTTC.

The gene calls are TRBV29-1 and TRBJ2-7; D is tentatively TRBD1 or TRBD2 (5 bases each). The length of the CDR3 is 13 residues. Trimming took off 2 bases at V and 1 base at J, with 9 bases between the two ends. Germline CDR1 SQVTM, CDR2 ANQGSEA. The CDR3 bases are TGCAGCGTTGAATCGGGACGGTCCTACGAGCAGTACTTC. Encoded protein: CSVESGRSYEQYF.

The DNA for the CDR3 is TGTGCCAGCAGTTACGCAGGGAATGACAATGAGCAGTTCTTC. Its translation is CASSYAGNDNEQFF. This chain joins TRBV6-5 and TRBJ2-1, with a possible D match to TRBD1 (5 bases). Trimming took off 2 bases at V and 5 bases at J, with 10 bases between the two ends. Germline V gene sequence: CDR1 MNHEY, CDR2 SVGAGI. This CDR3 comprises 14 residues.

This clonotype was observed a handful of times. This chain connects TRBV6-1 to TRBJ2-2, with a weak D call TRBD1 (5 bases). The germline V gene has CDR1 MNHNS and CDR2 SASEGT. With 5 bases removed from V and 3 bases from J, the gap between germline ends came to 19 bases. The CDR3 consists of 17 residues. The CDR3 DNA reads as TGTGCCAGCAGTCATTTTCAAAAAGGGGCCTACACCGGGGAGCTGTTTTTT. Translation gives CASSHFQKGAYTGELFF.

About this clonotype itself: This likely comes from a read error, as the CDR3 has no conserved phenylalanine or tryptophan at its end. No DNA is shown, since the ends of the CDR3 on it are uncertain; the CDR3 is the one TCRdb lists. This chain joins TRBV14 and TRBJ2-1; the table gives TRBD2 as D, unverified against the DNA. Including both end residues, the CDR3 is 15 amino acids long. Germline values: CDR1 SGHDN, CDR2 FVKESK. CDR3: CASSPLSSGGAPREI.

This chain links TRBV2 with TRBJ2-7, with D possibly being TRBD1 (6 bases). The ends were cut back, 1 base at V and 3 bases at J, with 13 bases in the middle. The CDR3 runs to 15 residues. Germline V CDR1 and CDR2: SNHLY, FYNNEI. CDR3 sequence: CASSEGPQGIYEQYV. As DNA, the CDR3 is TGTGCCAGCAGTGAAGGGCCCCAGGGGATCTACGAGCAGTACGTC.

J is TRBJ2-3 and V is TRBV7-3; TRBD2 agrees at 13 bases. This CDR3 is 18 amino acids long. Germline CDR1 and CDR2: SGHTA and FQGTGA. The ends lost 0 bases at V and 3 bases at J; junction bases unmatched: 6. The CDR3 DNA reads TGTGCCAGCAGCTTAACGACAGGGACTAGCGGGGATACAGATACGCAGTATTTT. Translation: CASSLTTGTSGDTDTQYF.

This clonotype showed up just a few times. V gene TRBV7-2 combines with J gene TRBJ2-3; D call uncertain. Per germline, CDR1 SGHTA and CDR2 FQGNSA. The CDR3 length is 12 residues. Trimming removed 1 base at V and 8 bases at J, with 7 bases between. The CDR3 DNA follows: TGTGCCAGCAGCTTAGAGGTCGGTACGCAGTATTTT. Translated, it gives CASSLEVGTQYF.

Comment on this clonotype: This could be a read error, since a much larger clone is one nucleotide away. This rearrangement joins TRBV7-2 to TRBJ2-7; 8 bases line up with TRBD2. Germline V lookup: CDR1 SGHTA, CDR2 FQGNSA. The CDR3 contains 13 residues. V shed 6 bases, J shed 1 base, and the junction held 2 bases outside the gene matches. CDR3 in amino acids: CASRVAGSYEQYF. Written as DNA, the CDR3 is TGTGCCAGCAGGGTAGCGGGGTCCTACGAGCAGTACTTC.

The genes are TRBV29-1 and TRBJ2-6; TRBD1 or TRBD2 may be the D gene (5 bases each). Germline CDR1 reads SQVTM; CDR2 reads ANQGSEA. The CDR3 is made up of 18 amino acids. Trimming pared 7 bases from V and 1 base from J, leaving 23 bases between. In DNA, the CDR3 is TGCAGCGCTGGGGGTTTCGGGTCGCCCGTATCTGGGGCCAACGTCCTGACTTTC. Protein: CSAGGFGSPVSGANVLTF.

At least ten counts were recorded for this clonotype. The chain employs TRBV20-1 and TRBJ1-1; D is unclear. The V end lost 0 bases, the J end lost 8 bases, and 13 bases lay between the germline ends. From germline, CDR1 is DFQATT and CDR2 SNEGSKA (reference sequence). CDR3 length: 13 residues. CDR3 nucleotides: TGCAGTGCTAGAGACTGGAGGAGTACGGAAGCTTTCTTT. Protein sequence: CSARDWRSTEAFF.

V is TRBV5-1 and J is TRBJ2-1, with a tentative D call TRBD1 (5 bases). This CDR3 is built from 12 residues. Germline lookup yields CDR1 SGHRS and CDR2 YFSETQ. V dropped 1 base and J dropped 8 bases, with 7 bases sitting between them. The CDR3 loop reads CASSLQGHEQFF. For the CDR3, the DNA is TGCGCCAGCAGCTTGCAGGGCCATGAGCAGTTCTTC.

This sequence joins TRBV25-1 and TRBJ2-2; D is perhaps TRBD1 (6 bases). V was pared by 0 bases and J by 3 bases, with 11 bases between. CDR1 and CDR2 (germline): MGHDK, SYGVNS. CDR3 length equals 16 residues. The CDR3 DNA follows: TGTGCCAGCAGTGAATACAGGGGCAGGGACACCGGGGAGCTGTTTTTT. The encoded protein is CASSEYRGRDTGELFF.

This clonotype was detected only a few times. V is TRBV5-1 and J is TRBJ1-1; weak D call: TRBD1 (5 bases). The length of the CDR3 is 15 residues. Germline lookup yields CDR1 SGHRS and CDR2 YFSETQ. Between the trimmed V and J ends, which lost 1 base and 4 bases, there was a span of 14 bases. The CDR3 sequence is CASSLFGARGTEAFF. In DNA form, the CDR3 reads TGCGCCAGCAGCTTGTTCGGGGCTCGGGGCACTGAAGCTTTCTTT.

V is TRBV5-8 and J is TRBJ1-6; D gene unclear. The CDR3 totals 13 residues. The V end was cut by 2 bases, the J end by 7 bases, with 7 bases between. CDR1 and CDR2 from the germline V gene are SGHTS and YDEGEE. The CDR3, as DNA: TGTGCCAGCAGCTTAACGTTCAATTCACCCCTCCACTTT. It codes for CASSLTFNSPLHF.

This clonotype was recorded a few times. This chain uses TRBV12-3 or TRBV12-4 with TRBJ2-2, with D possibly being TRBD1 (5 bases). The germline V and J ends were trimmed by 6 bases and 0 bases, with 14 bases remaining between them. The CDR3 loop spans 16 amino acids. The CDR3 reads CASSKGSGTNTGELFF. CDR3 DNA sequence: TGTGCCAGCAGCAAAGGTTCAGGGACGAACACCGGGGAGCTGTTTTTT.

This clonotype was found a few times. The chain uses TRBV19 and TRBJ2-1; D gene ambiguous. Germline CDR1 reads LNHDA; CDR2 reads SQIVND (reference sequence). The CDR3 runs 14 residues. Trimming took 8 bases from V and 2 from J, leaving 13 bases between them. For the CDR3, the DNA is TGTGCCAGTCGCGAACACCTCACCTACAATGAGCAGTTCTTC. This gives the protein CASREHLTYNEQFF.

This clonotype was observed many times. The CDR3 nucleotides are TGCAGCGTTGGTGAGGGAACCTACGAGCAGTACTTC. This translates into CSVGEGTYEQYF. J is TRBJ2-7 and V is TRBV29-1, with TRBD2 as a possible D gene (5 bases). V shed 4 bases and J shed 2 bases, with 9 bases lying between them. The length of the CDR3 is 12 residues. The V gene's germline CDR1 is SQVTM and CDR2 ANQGSEA.

The chain is built from TRBV5-1 and TRBJ1-1; tentatively, D is TRBD1 (5 bases). The CDR3 totals 16 residues. V lost 3 bases, J lost 0 bases, and 15 bases lay in between. Germline CDR1 reads SGHRS; CDR2 reads YFSETQ. The CDR3 nucleotides are TGCGCCAGCAGCTCAGGACACTACGAAATGAACACTGAAGCTTTCTTT. Translating gives CASSSGHYEMNTEAFF.

This clonotype has a count of ten or more. In DNA form, the CDR3 reads TGTGCCAGCAGTTTACGGACGGCTTTGAACACCGGGGAGCTGTTTTTT. Translation gives CASSLRTALNTGELFF. V gene TRBV12-3 or TRBV12-4 combines with J gene TRBJ2-2; no definite D call. The CDR3 is made up of 16 amino acids. Trimming removed 2 bases from V and 1 base from J, with 11 bases in between.

This chain uses TRBV4-2 with TRBJ2-5, with unresolved D. Germline V gene sequence: CDR1 LGHNA, CDR2 YNFKEQ. The length of the CDR3 is 14 residues. Trimming removed 4 bases at V and 5 bases at J, with 14 bases between. For the CDR3, the DNA is TGTGCCAGCAGCCCCCCGGGCCCAACGGAGACCCAGTACTTC. Its protein is CASSPPGPTETQYF.